Detailed here is one T cell receptor (beta chain). Per the authors' pipeline: How many nucleated cells were present was estimated from reference gene primer amplification. TCRdb keeps only in-frame clones here, not all; method: immunoSEQ multiplex PCR. Clone size and V and J calls were adopted from that table, with D and trimming inferred from the DNA. The sample lists approximately 210,000 clones, 84% seen once, with around 7.3% in the top ten. The germline gives CDR1 LGHNA, CDR2 YNFKEQ. Deletions cut 0 bases from V and 7 bases from J, with 10 bases between. The CDR3 totals 14 residues. This entry belongs to a study of blood T cell repertoires in COVID-19. Across the study: Donors in the United States, Italy and Spain gave samples during acute or convalescent COVID-19.

Specimen: peripheral blood. The clonotype was recovered from a woman between 45 and 65 years old with active or convalescent COVID-19. V usage is TRBV4-2 and J usage is TRBJ2-1; D uncertain. CDR3 region: CASSQDLGRNEQFF. The CDR3 DNA reads TGTGCCAGCAGCCAAGATCTTGGCCGAAATGAGCAGTTCTTC.